This T cell receptor beta chain appears in the sequencing data of a study of identical twins. A universal primer site came from template switching; cDNA carried unique molecular identifiers. Each CDR3 protein is one row after TCRdb ran MiXCR on the 5' RACE reads. The repertoire has 1.5 million to 2 million distinct CDR3 sequences, less than 40% of them found once; the top ten carry over 0.25%. Of note for this clonotype: Its antigen remains unidentified.

Study-level findings and limits: The models gave estimates that fell short of the out-of-frame TCR alpha sharing seen in monozygotic twins.

The CDR3 runs 16 residues. V lost 2 bases and J 5 bases, leaving 16 bases between the germline ends. With no exceptions, donors were healthy Caucasians. V and J are TRBV12-3 or TRBV12-4 and TRBJ1-5; no firm D call. The sample taken for sequencing was cord blood. The TCR was taken from a newborn girl in good health. This CDR3 reads CASSLNPAMGHQPQHF. As DNA, the CDR3 is TGTGCCAGCAGTTTAAACCCCGCCATGGGCCATCAGCCCCAGCATTTT.